This T cell receptor (beta chain) was obtained from a study of blood T cell repertoires in COVID-19. Study in general: Spain, Italy and the United States supplied samples that represented acute and convalescent COVID-19.

Libraries were prepared by immunoSEQ multiplex PCR; TCRdb keeps only in-frame clonotypes and omits some of them. The data show 150,000 or so clones, around 84% seen once. Participants spanned ages about 18 to 90 years and resided in fewer than 30 US areas. Recovered Cohort 3 donors showed two negative PCRs, clearance, or symptom resolution. The CDR3 length is 17 residues. J was trimmed by 0 bases and V by 3 bases; bases with no gene match: 10. CDR1 SGHAT and CDR2 FQNNGV come from the germline V gene. Sequenced input: PBMCs or T cells enriched from blood (not recorded which). The sequence came from a man aged 45-60 years who had recovered from COVID-19. This chain links TRBV11-2 with TRBJ2-7; 8 nucleotides match TRBD1. The CDR3 region is CASSLGTGPIHSYEQYF. The CDR3 coding sequence is TGTGCCAGCAGCTTGGGGACAGGCCCAATCCACTCCTACGAGCAGTACTTC.